These 28 T cell receptor beta chains were sequenced from one sample in a study of CD8 T cells in Susac syndrome. With random hexamers, roughly 0.5 to 1 ug RNA was reverse transcribed. From the immunoSEQ multiplex PCR reads, TCRdb called clonotypes with MiXCR, one entry per CDR3 protein. Of about 130,000 distinct CDR3 sequences listed, about 95% are singletons. Sequencing input: CD8+ T cells from PBMCs. The receptor source for this set is a human donor with Susac syndrome.

The chain employs TRBV12-3 or TRBV12-4 and TRBJ2-3, with D unresolved. This CDR3 is 16 amino acids long. Trimming took 5 bases from V and 0 from J, leaving 15 bases between them. The CDR3 here is CASSHSFPPSTDTQYF. The CDR3, as DNA: TGTGCCAGCAGTCACTCTTTTCCTCCTAGCACAGATACGCAGTATTTT.

The chain combines TRBV6-2 or TRBV6-3 with TRBJ1-4; 11 bases agree with TRBD1. Germline CDR1 MNHEY, CDR2 SVGEGT. The CDR3 contains 15 residues. The ends lost 0 bases at V and 16 bases at J; junction bases unmatched: 10. The CDR3 DNA follows: TGTGCCAGCAGTTACTCGAGGACAGGGGGCATTCTTCAGTTTTTT. This gives the protein CASSYSRTGGILQFF.

This chain joins TRBV7-9 and TRBJ2-7, with TRBD2 matching 7 bases. CDR3 size: 16 residues. Germline CDR1 and CDR2: SEHNR and FQNEAQ (reference sequence). V dropped 2 bases and J dropped 0; count of bases not matched to a gene: 7. CDR3 DNA sequence: TGTGCCAGCAGCTTACCTGGCGGGGGAAGCTCCTACGAGCAGTACTTC. Protein sequence: CASSLPGGGSSYEQYF.

The chain recombines TRBV7-8 with TRBJ2-7, with 8 bases fitting TRBD2. This CDR3 is built from 15 residues. Germline CDR1 SGHVS, CDR2 FQNEAQ. The junction had 8 bases not matched to a gene; V was cut back by 3 bases and J by 4 bases. CDR3 residues: CASSLEAGESYEQYF. The DNA for the CDR3 is TGTGCCAGCAGCTTGGAAGCGGGGGAGAGTTACGAGCAGTACTTC.

The chain recombines TRBV29-1 with TRBJ2-6; 7 bases fit TRBD1. CDR1 SQVTM and CDR2 ANQGSEA come from the germline V gene. There are 14 residues in the CDR3. The trim removed 3 bases at V and 4 bases at J, leaving 3 bases unmatched. CDR3 DNA sequence: TGCAGCGTTGATACAGGGGACGGGGCCAACGTCCTGACTTTC. Amino acids: CSVDTGDGANVLTF.

V and J are TRBV20-1 and TRBJ1-1, with TRBD1 matching 8 bases. The trim removed 6 bases at V and 5 bases at J, leaving 5 bases unmatched. This CDR3 spans 12 amino acids. In germline, CDR1 is DFQATT, CDR2 SNEGSKA (reference sequence). DNA of the CDR3: TGCAGTGCCGCGGACAGGGATACTGAAGCTTTCTTT. Its protein product is CSAADRDTEAFF.

The chain links TRBV11-2 to TRBJ2-1; maybe TRBD1 (8 bases). Germline-derived CDR1 and CDR2 are SGHAT and FQNNGV. The CDR3 runs to 16 residues. V lost 5 bases to trimming and J lost 6 bases, with 20 bases between them. The CDR3 DNA follows: TGTGCCAGCAGCCCAGGGGGCGGCGGGGGCCGCAATGAGCAGTTCTTC. Its protein is CASSPGGGGGRNEQFF.

The chain has TRBV20-1 and TRBJ2-7; D possibly corresponds to TRBD1 (6 bases). The V gene lost 3 bases and the J gene lost 3 bases, with 15 bases spanning the gap. The CDR3 sequence is 14 residues long. CDR1 and CDR2 (germline): DFQATT, SNEGSKA (reference sequence). The CDR3 DNA reads TGCAGTGCTAGTGACCTAGGACAGTTCTACGAGCAGTACTTC. Translating it yields CSASDLGQFYEQYF.

V gene TRBV7-9 combines with J gene TRBJ1-1; D is ambiguous. Germline loops: CDR1 SEHNR, CDR2 FQNEAQ (reference sequence). The V end lost 5 bases, the J end lost 5 bases, and 21 bases lay between the germline ends. The length of the CDR3 is 16 residues. The CDR3 DNA reads TGTGCCAGCAGCCCAAGTGAAGGATTAATTCGGACTGAAGCTTTCTTT. Amino acid sequence: CASSPSEGLIRTEAFF.

V is TRBV7-2 and J is TRBJ1-5, with D maybe TRBD1 (6 bases). CDR1 is SGHTA, CDR2 FQGNSA, per germline. Trimming left V 5 bases short and J 0 bases short, with 11 bases between. The CDR3 extends over 15 amino acids. CDR3: CASSRQGNSNQPQHF. CDR3 bases: TGTGCCAGCAGCCGGCAGGGGAATAGCAATCAGCCCCAGCATTTT. Based on the CDR3 plus reference TRBV7-2 and TRBJ1-5, the full variable domain is GAGVSQSPSNKVTEKGKDVELRCDPISGHTALYWYRQSLGQGLEFLIYFQGNSAPDKSGLPSDRFSAERTGGSVSTLTIQRTQQEDSAVYLCASSRQGNSNQPQHFGDGTRLSIL.

The rearrangement uses TRBV5-4 and TRBJ1-1; 8 nucleotides align to TRBD1. CDR1 is SGHNT, CDR2 YYREEE, per germline (reference sequence). Trimming at V came to 4 bases and at J to 1 base, leaving 6 bases not matched to a gene. The CDR3 length is 15 residues. The CDR3 is CASSPPDRGNTEAFF. In DNA, the CDR3 is TGTGCCAGCAGCCCCCCCGACAGGGGGAACACTGAAGCTTTCTTT.

The chain couples TRBV29-1 to TRBJ1-2, with D maybe TRBD1 (6 bases). The CDR3 runs 15 residues. The V gene lost 1 base and the J gene lost 7 bases, with 19 bases spanning the gap. Germline CDR1 reads SQVTM; CDR2 reads ANQGSEA. CDR3 nucleotide sequence: TGCAGCGTTGAAGTCCTGGACAGCGGGAAACCTGGCTACACCTTC. Its translation: CSVEVLDSGKPGYTF.

This chain uses TRBV20-1 with TRBJ2-3; D perhaps matches TRBD2 (6 bases). The V gene lost 6 bases and the J gene lost 0 bases, with 13 bases spanning the gap. Per germline, CDR1 DFQATT and CDR2 SNEGSKA (reference sequence). This CDR3 has 14 residues. CDR3 in DNA: TGCAGTGCCGACACTAGCAGTAGCACAGATACGCAGTATTTT. Its protein is CSADTSSSTDTQYF.

The gene calls are TRBV6-4 and TRBJ2-1, with TRBD2 matching over 8 bases. Looked up from germline, CDR1 is MRHNA and CDR2 is SNTAGT. V lost 2 bases to trimming and J lost 3 bases; unmatched junction nucleotides: 0. The CDR3 is made up of 14 amino acids. The CDR3 here is CASSDGTSYNEQFF. The CDR3 region has the DNA TGTGCCAGCAGTGACGGGACTAGCTACAATGAGCAGTTCTTC.

CDR3 loop: CASSQWVGGSYEQYF. In nucleotides, the CDR3 is TGCGCCAGCAGCCAATGGGTGGGGGGCTCCTACGAGCAGTACTTC. The V call is TRBV4-3, the J call TRBJ2-7; a weak D match, TRBD2 (6 bases). V lost 2 bases to trimming and J lost 0 bases, with 11 bases between them. This CDR3 contains 15 residues. The V gene's germline CDR1 is LGHNA and CDR2 YSLEER.

The chain has TRBV25-1 and TRBJ1-1, with TRBD1 as a possible D gene (5 bases). The CDR3 totals 12 residues. Trimming took off 3 bases at V and 7 bases at J, with 9 bases between the two ends. Germline lookup yields CDR1 MGHDK and CDR2 SYGVNS. CDR3 DNA: TGTGCCAGCAGTGATGGGGGTATTGAAGCTTTCTTT. Amino acid sequence: CASSDGGIEAFF.

The chain is built from TRBV12-5 and TRBJ2-7, with no clear D. Germline CDR1 and CDR2: LGHNT and FRNRAP. The CDR3 covers 12 residues. Between the trimmed V and J ends, which lost 1 base and 3 bases, there was a span of 4 bases. This CDR3 is CASGLGGYEQYF. CDR3 nucleotide sequence: TGTGCTAGTGGTTTGGGGGGCTACGAGCAGTACTTC.

This chain links TRBV5-6 with TRBJ2-4; 7 nucleotides agree with TRBD2. The CDR3 contains 16 residues. Germline CDR1 reads SGHDT; CDR2 reads YYEEEE. With 0 bases clipped from V and 3 bases from J, the junction kept 6 bases outside the gene matches. The CDR3 region is CASSLAGGWDKNIQYF. As DNA, the CDR3 is TGTGCCAGCAGCTTGGCGGGGGGATGGGACAAAAACATTCAGTACTTC.

The chain recombines TRBV24-1 with TRBJ1-1, with TRBD1 matching over 9 bases. Trimming at V came to 3 bases and at J to 5 bases, leaving 9 bases not matched to a gene. CDR3 length: 16 amino acids. Germline V gives CDR1 KGHDR, CDR2 SFDVKD. CDR3 residues: CATSDPGQGRRTEAFF. CDR3 bases: TGTGCCACCAGTGATCCCGGACAGGGGAGAAGGACTGAAGCTTTCTTT.

This chain connects TRBV4-3 to TRBJ1-1, with 9 bases fitting TRBD1. The CDR3 is made up of 16 amino acids. Germline trimming cut 0 bases from V and 6 bases from J; bases unmatched to any gene: 8. Per germline, CDR1 LGHNA and CDR2 YSLEER. Written as DNA, the CDR3 is TGCGCCAGCAGCCAAGATATGGGACAGGGAGAGGCTGAAGCTTTCTTT. As protein: CASSQDMGQGEAEAFF.

The genes are TRBV12-3 or TRBV12-4 and TRBJ1-3; 9 bases fit TRBD1. The trim removed 6 bases at V and 4 bases at J, leaving 4 bases unmatched. The CDR3 extends over 14 amino acids. The CDR3 nucleotides are TGTGCCAGCAGCCGGACAGGGGCGGGAAACACCATATATTTT. It is translated as CASSRTGAGNTIYF.

This clonotype was detected only once. V usage is TRBV20-1 and J usage is TRBJ2-1; a possible D gene is TRBD1 (5 bases). Germline V lookup: CDR1 DFQATT, CDR2 SNEGSKA (reference sequence). The CDR3 contains 12 residues. V was clipped by 0 bases and J by 10 bases, with 10 bases between them. In DNA form, the CDR3 reads TGCAGTGCTAGAGAAAGTGACAGAGAGCAGTTCTTC. It is translated as CSARESDREQFF.

In this sample, this clonotype turned up a few times. The V call is TRBV6-5, the J call TRBJ2-7, with TRBD2 as a possible D gene (5 bases). V lost 2 bases to trimming and J lost 5 bases, with 7 bases between them. Germline-derived CDR1 and CDR2 are MNHEY and SVGAGI. The CDR3 contains 12 residues. The CDR3 nucleotides read TGTGCCAGCAGTTACAGAGGGAACGAGCAGTACTTC. It specifies CASSYRGNEQYF.

There are a few counts of this clonotype. This chain uses TRBV7-9 with TRBJ2-7; a possible D gene is TRBD2 (6 bases). Germline CDR1 SEHNR, CDR2 FQNEAQ (reference sequence). This CDR3 spans 12 amino acids. Trimming left V 5 bases short and J 7 bases short, with 12 bases between. CDR3 in amino acids: CASSRDFPEQYF. CDR3 sequence (DNA): TGTGCCAGCAGCCGGGACTTCCCTGAGCAGTACTTC.

The chain recombines TRBV4-1 with TRBJ1-1, with 9 positions matching TRBD1. This CDR3 spans 17 amino acids. V lost 3 bases and J lost 3; bases outside the gene matches: 11. Germline V lookup: CDR1 MGHRA, CDR2 YSYEKL. The CDR3 sequence: CASSHIDRGYLDTEAFF. The CDR3 DNA reads as TGCGCCAGCAGCCACATAGACAGGGGGTATTTGGACACTGAAGCTTTCTTT.

This clonotype was detected only a few times. The rearrangement joins TRBV28 to TRBJ1-1; D remains ambiguous. The CDR3 loop spans 11 amino acids. V shed 2 bases and J shed 3 bases, with 1 base lying between them. Germline V gene data show CDR1 as MDHEN and CDR2 as SYDVKM. The CDR3 is CASSLDTEAFF. In DNA, the CDR3 is TGTGCCAGCAGTTTAGACACTGAAGCTTTCTTT.

This chain connects TRBV27 to TRBJ2-7; 9 bases are a match to TRBD1. Germline V gene lookup returns CDR1 MNHEY and CDR2 SMNVEV (reference sequence). Losses at the gene ends were 2 bases for V and 9 bases for J; bases not matched to a gene: 8. The CDR3 has 14 amino acids. CDR3 in amino acids: CASSLGTGFTGQYF. The CDR3, as DNA: TGTGCCAGCAGTTTAGGGACAGGGTTCACCGGGCAGTACTTC.

This clonotype was picked up one time. This sequence joins TRBV10-3 and TRBJ2-7, with a tentative D call TRBD2 (7 bases). The germline gives CDR1 ENHRY, CDR2 SYGVKD. V gave up 8 bases and J gave up 7 bases, with 15 bases separating them. This CDR3 comprises 12 residues. The DNA for the CDR3 is TGTGCCATCGGGCTGGGGGGGCGAGAGCAGTACTTC. This translates into CAIGLGGREQYF.